The next 26 T cell receptor beta chains were all read from a single sample in a study of cytomegalovirus exposure and HLA in healthy donors. PCR primers comprised 60 Vbeta and 13 Jbeta primers. Here immunoSEQ multiplex PCR was the method, and the copy in TCRdb shows in-frame clones only, minus some. The data show more than 200,000 clones, approximately 87% seen once. The specimen was PBMCs. These receptor sequences come from a human donor in good health.

The chain recombines TRBV7-9 with TRBJ1-2, with 7 bases matching TRBD1. Germline V gene sequence: CDR1 SEHNR, CDR2 FQNEAQ (reference sequence). V shed 4 bases and J 2 bases; nucleotides not matched to a gene: 7. The CDR3 loop spans 15 amino acids. DNA of the CDR3: TGTGCCAGCAGCTCGACCCCGGGACAGAACTATGGCTACACCTTC. Encoded protein: CASSSTPGQNYGYTF.

The J gene is TRBJ2-1, the V gene TRBV4-1; TRBD2 aligns across 12 bases. The germline CDR1 and CDR2 sequences are MGHRA and YSYEKL. This CDR3 is 16 amino acids long. The junction had 4 bases not matched to a gene; V was cut back by 0 bases and J by 7 bases. The CDR3 DNA reads TGCGCCAGCAGCCAAGACACCGGGACTAGCGGGAATGAGCAGTTCTTC. Its protein is CASSQDTGTSGNEQFF.

The gene calls are TRBV7-2 and TRBJ1-5; 7 bases agree with TRBD1. The CDR3 covers 14 residues. Germline-derived CDR1 and CDR2 are SGHTA and FQGNSA. The V gene end was trimmed by 5 bases and the J gene end by 0 bases; junction bases not matched to a gene: 1. CDR3 bases: TGTGCCAGCAGCCGGGACAGTAGCAATCAGCCCCAGCATTTT. It codes for CASSRDSSNQPQHF.

The V and J genes are TRBV4-1 and TRBJ1-1, with D possibly matching TRBD1 (5 bases). Looked up from germline, CDR1 is MGHRA and CDR2 is YSYEKL. V was shortened by 1 base and J by 8 bases, with 17 bases between the two germline ends. CDR3 size: 15 residues. CDR3 residues: CASSQVQGTSPEAFF. CDR3 coding DNA: TGCGCCAGCAGCCAAGTTCAGGGCACTTCCCCGGAAGCTTTCTTT.

This chain uses TRBV7-2 with TRBJ1-5, with 11 bases aligning to TRBD1. V gave up 1 base and J gave up 7 bases; unmatched junction bases: 6. The CDR3 consists of 16 residues. The germline V gene has CDR1 SGHTA and CDR2 FQGNSA. The CDR3 region is CASSLGGTGGGQPQHF. The CDR3 DNA is TGTGCCAGCAGCTTAGGTGGGACAGGGGGAGGGCAGCCCCAGCATTTT.

The rearrangement links TRBV5-1 to TRBJ2-3; 7 bases map to TRBD2. V was pared by 4 bases and J by 4 bases, with 6 bases of the junction left unmatched. The CDR3 sequence is 14 residues long. Germline loops: CDR1 SGHRS, CDR2 YFSETQ. The chain's CDR3 is CASSAGTTPDTQYF. CDR3 bases: TGCGCCAGCAGCGCGGGGACTACACCAGATACGCAGTATTTT.

The chain carries TRBV19 and TRBJ2-1; TRBD2 might be the D (5 bases). The germline V gene encodes CDR1 LNHDA and CDR2 SQIVND (reference sequence). V gave up 2 bases and J gave up 5 bases, with 16 bases separating them. This CDR3 spans 16 amino acids. CDR3: CASSIRLSAEHNEQFF. CDR3 nucleotide sequence: TGTGCCAGTAGTATAAGGTTGTCAGCGGAACACAATGAGCAGTTCTTC.

V is TRBV5-4 and J is TRBJ2-1; 7 bases match TRBD1. Trimming cost V 0 bases and J 8 bases; bases outside gene matches: 5. In germline, CDR1 is SGHNT, CDR2 YYREEE (reference sequence). The CDR3 sequence is 14 residues long. CDR3 residues: CASSLGQGLDEQFF. CDR3 coding DNA: TGTGCCAGCAGCTTGGGACAGGGTTTAGATGAGCAGTTCTTC.

In the case of this clone: The junction does not match germline at one end; this may be a read error. The chain has TRBV7-9 and TRBJ1-3; TRBD1 might be the D (5 bases). Germline CDR1 SEHNR, CDR2 FQNEAQ (reference sequence). The CDR3 is 18 residues long. CDR3 nucleotide sequence: TGTTCCAGCAGCCCTATAAACTACAGGCGTACAGCTGGAAACACCATATATTTT. The encoded protein is CSSSPINYRRTAGNTIYF.

The CDR3 DNA follows: TGTGCCAGCAGAGACGCCAGGGGAGCGCCTTCTGGCTACACCTTC. Translating gives CASRDARGAPSGYTF. This sequence joins TRBV6-5 and TRBJ1-2; D is possibly TRBD1 (6 bases). There are 15 residues in the CDR3. The germline V gene encodes CDR1 MNHEY and CDR2 SVGAGI. Trimming left V 6 bases short and J 7 bases short, with 21 bases between.

This clone occurred a few times. The J gene is TRBJ2-3, the V gene TRBV4-1; 15 nucleotides match TRBD2. Germline trimming cut 5 bases from V and 6 bases from J; bases unmatched to any gene: 12. The CDR3 runs 18 residues. Germline CDR1 reads MGHRA; CDR2 reads YSYEKL. The CDR3 nucleotides are TGCGCCAGCAGCTTGGGACTAGCGGGAGGATATCCCCGGGATACGCAGTATTTT. It is translated as CASSLGLAGGYPRDTQYF.

This clone was found a few times. V gene TRBV5-4 combines with J gene TRBJ2-1; 9 bases are a match to TRBD2. V gave up 1 base and J gave up 15 bases; unmatched junction bases: 14. The germline CDR1 and CDR2 sequences are SGHNT and YYREEE (reference sequence). The CDR3 is made up of 15 amino acids. CDR3 bases: TGTGCCAGCAGCTTGTGGGGGCTAGCGGGACAGTCCCCGTTCTTC. The encoded protein is CASSLWGLAGQSPFF.

This chain joins TRBV5-4 and TRBJ1-1; 7 bases fit TRBD1. The germline V gene has CDR1 SGHNT and CDR2 YYREEE (reference sequence). CDR3 size: 16 residues. Unmatched junction bases numbered 13, after V lost 3 bases and J lost 5 bases. The CDR3 nucleotides are TGTGCCAGCAGCTCCAGCGGTAGGACAGGTCTAACTGAAGCTTTCTTT. It translates to CASSSSGRTGLTEAFF.

The chain links TRBV6-6 to TRBJ2-7, with D maybe TRBD2 (5 bases). Trimming removed 2 bases from V and 1 base from J, with 12 bases in between. Germline-derived CDR1 and CDR2 are MNHNY and SVGAGI (reference sequence). CDR3 length: 15 amino acids. The CDR3 is CASSYGGGDSYEQYF. In DNA, the CDR3 is TGTGCCAGCAGTTACGGCGGAGGCGATTCCTACGAGCAGTACTTC.

The gene calls are TRBV30 and TRBJ1-4; 12 nucleotides match TRBD1. This CDR3 is built from 15 residues. The germline V gene encodes CDR1 GTSNPN and CDR2 SVGIG (reference sequence). V was clipped by 2 bases and J by 8 bases; unmatched bases: 6. This CDR3 reads CAWSPGTGGEEKLFF. CDR3 nucleotide sequence: TGTGCCTGGAGTCCGGGGACAGGGGGCGAAGAAAAACTGTTTTTT. Full variable domain (missing parts from reference TRBV30 and TRBJ1-4): SQTIHQWPATLVQPVGSPLSLECTVEGTSNPNLYWYRQAAGRGLQLLFYSVGIGQISSEVPQNLSASRPQDRQFILSSKKLLLSDSGFYLCAWSPGTGGEEKLFFGSGTQLSVL.

V usage is TRBV5-4 and J usage is TRBJ2-7; D possibly corresponds to TRBD2 (5 bases). The V end lost 4 bases, the J end lost 0 bases, and 17 bases lay between the germline ends. The CDR3 consists of 16 residues. Germline CDR1 reads SGHNT; CDR2 reads YYREEE (reference sequence). CDR3 amino acids: CASSPGGGISSYEQYF. The DNA of the CDR3 is TGTGCCAGCAGCCCCGGAGGCGGTATCAGCTCCTACGAGCAGTACTTC.

The CDR3 region has the DNA TGTGCCAGTATTCTCCCAAACCCCACGGGCACTGAAGCTTTCTTT. Translation: CASILPNPTGTEAFF. The rearrangement joins TRBV19 to TRBJ1-1; D remains unclear. There are 15 residues in the CDR3. V lost 7 bases and J 4 bases, leaving 19 bases between the germline ends. The germline V gene encodes CDR1 LNHDA and CDR2 SQIVND (reference sequence).

The rearrangement links TRBV19 to TRBJ1-2, with D uncertain. The CDR3 has 12 residues. V was trimmed by 3 bases and J by 5 bases, leaving 7 bases between them. In germline, CDR1 is LNHDA, CDR2 SQIVND (reference sequence). CDR3 sequence (DNA): TGTGCCAGTAGTATTAGTGGTTATGGCTACACCTTC. This sequence encodes CASSISGYGYTF. Combining the CDR3 with reference TRBV19 and TRBJ1-2 gives the whole variable domain DGGITQSPKYLFRKEGQNVTLSCEQNLNHDAMYWYRQDPGQGLRLIYYSQIVNDFQKGDIAEGYSVSREKKESFPLTVTSAQKNPTAFYLCASSISGYGYTFGSGTRLTVV.

Worth noting for this clone: Mismatch with germline at one junction end may stem from a read error. This chain uses TRBV7-9 with TRBJ2-1, with TRBD2 matching 9 bases. This CDR3 comprises 17 residues. Germline V gene sequence: CDR1 SEHNR, CDR2 FQNEAQ (reference sequence). The CDR3 is CSSSPPGGRVSYNEQFF. CDR3 nucleotides: TGTTCCAGCAGCCCCCCCGGCGGGAGGGTGTCCTACAATGAGCAGTTCTTC.

This chain uses TRBV15 with TRBJ2-1; 9 bases line up with TRBD1. Germline V gives CDR1 LNHNV, CDR2 YYDKDF (reference sequence). The trim removed 3 bases at V and 5 bases at J, leaving 5 bases unmatched. There are 15 residues in the CDR3. DNA of the CDR3: TGTGCCACCAGCAGGACCGGGACAGGGAACAATGAGCAGTTCTTC. This gives the protein CATSRTGTGNNEQFF.

CDR3 protein: CATRPGQANEKLFF. CDR3 sequence (DNA): TGTGCCACACGGCCGGGACAGGCTAATGAAAAACTGTTTTTT. The chain joins TRBV10-3 to TRBJ1-4, with 8 bases lining up with TRBD1. This CDR3 has 14 residues. The ends lost 10 bases at V and 3 bases at J; junction bases unmatched: 7. Germline loops: CDR1 ENHRY, CDR2 SYGVKD.

This clone was recorded once. This rearrangement joins TRBV29-1 to TRBJ1-3, with a tentative D call TRBD1 (5 bases). The CDR3 is 14 residues long. Germline V gene sequence: CDR1 SQVTM, CDR2 ANQGSEA. Trimming left V 4 bases short and J 4 bases short, with 14 bases between. The CDR3 region is CSVVAGYSGNTIYF. Written as DNA, the CDR3 is TGCAGCGTTGTGGCAGGGTACTCCGGAAACACCATATATTTT. The complete variable domain, with remaining parts taken from reference TRBV29-1 and TRBJ1-3, reads SAVISQKPSRDICQRGTSLTIQCQVDSQVTMMFWYRQQPGQSLTLIATANQGSEATYESGFVIDKFPISRPNLTFSTLTVSNMSPEDSSIYLCSVVAGYSGNTIYFGEGSWLTVV.

Only a few counts were recorded for this clone. V is TRBV6-6 and J is TRBJ1-1; TRBD1 agrees at 7 bases. The CDR3 loop spans 14 amino acids. With V trimmed by 5 bases and J by 5 bases, 8 bases remained unmatched. Per germline, CDR1 MNHNY and CDR2 SVGAGI (reference sequence). The CDR3 bases are TGTGCCAGCAGTAAAACAGGGGAGAGGACTGAAGCTTTCTTT. Translating gives CASSKTGERTEAFF.

This clone was detected once. The gene calls are TRBV6-1 and TRBJ2-7; D perhaps matches TRBD2 (6 bases). Germline V gives CDR1 MNHNS, CDR2 SASEGT. V was trimmed by 11 bases and J by 1 base, leaving 18 bases between them. The CDR3 is 14 residues long. The CDR3 spells CALRREDLSYEQYF. In DNA, the CDR3 is TGTGCCCTAAGGAGGGAGGACCTTTCCTACGAGCAGTACTTC.

The chain couples TRBV20-1 to TRBJ2-1; D unclear. The germline CDR1 and CDR2 sequences are DFQATT and SNEGSKA (reference sequence). Trimming cost V 2 bases and J 7 bases, with 6 bases left between them. The CDR3 is 11 amino acids. DNA for the CDR3: TGCAGTGCTAGATTGAGGAATGAGCAGTTCTTC. Translation: CSARLRNEQFF.

The chain uses TRBV5-1 and TRBJ2-7; 9 bases line up with TRBD1. V lost 4 bases, J lost 7 bases, and 12 bases stayed unmatched. CDR3 length: 15 residues. Germline loops: CDR1 SGHRS, CDR2 YFSETQ. CDR3 residues: CASSPPGQGMEEQYF. CDR3 nucleotide sequence: TGCGCCAGCAGCCCTCCGGGACAGGGAATGGAAGAGCAGTACTTC.